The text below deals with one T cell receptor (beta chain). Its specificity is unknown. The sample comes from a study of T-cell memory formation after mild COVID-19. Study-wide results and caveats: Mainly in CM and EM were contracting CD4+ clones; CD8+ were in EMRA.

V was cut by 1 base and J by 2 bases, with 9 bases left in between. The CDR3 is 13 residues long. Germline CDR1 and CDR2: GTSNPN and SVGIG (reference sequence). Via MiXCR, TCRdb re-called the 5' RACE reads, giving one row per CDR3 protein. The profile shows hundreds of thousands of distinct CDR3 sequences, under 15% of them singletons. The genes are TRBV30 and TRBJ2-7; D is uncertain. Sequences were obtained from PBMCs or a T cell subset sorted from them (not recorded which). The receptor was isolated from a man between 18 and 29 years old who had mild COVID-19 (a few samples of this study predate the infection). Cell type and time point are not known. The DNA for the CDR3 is TGTGCCTGGAGTGCAGGTTTGACCTACGAGCAGTACTTC. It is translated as CAWSAGLTYEQYF.